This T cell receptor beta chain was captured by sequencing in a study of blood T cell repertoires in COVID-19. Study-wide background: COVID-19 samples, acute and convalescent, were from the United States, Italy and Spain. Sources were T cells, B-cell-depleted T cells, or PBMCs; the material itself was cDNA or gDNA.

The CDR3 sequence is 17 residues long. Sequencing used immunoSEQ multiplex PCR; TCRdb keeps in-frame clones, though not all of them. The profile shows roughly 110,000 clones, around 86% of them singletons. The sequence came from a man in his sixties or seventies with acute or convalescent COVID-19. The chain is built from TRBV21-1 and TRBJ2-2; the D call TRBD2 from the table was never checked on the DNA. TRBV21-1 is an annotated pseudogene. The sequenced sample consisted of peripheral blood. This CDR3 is CASSTRGLAGLTGELFF. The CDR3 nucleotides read TGTGCCAGCAGCACCAGGGGGCTAGCGGGGCTCACCGGGGAGCTGTTTTTT.